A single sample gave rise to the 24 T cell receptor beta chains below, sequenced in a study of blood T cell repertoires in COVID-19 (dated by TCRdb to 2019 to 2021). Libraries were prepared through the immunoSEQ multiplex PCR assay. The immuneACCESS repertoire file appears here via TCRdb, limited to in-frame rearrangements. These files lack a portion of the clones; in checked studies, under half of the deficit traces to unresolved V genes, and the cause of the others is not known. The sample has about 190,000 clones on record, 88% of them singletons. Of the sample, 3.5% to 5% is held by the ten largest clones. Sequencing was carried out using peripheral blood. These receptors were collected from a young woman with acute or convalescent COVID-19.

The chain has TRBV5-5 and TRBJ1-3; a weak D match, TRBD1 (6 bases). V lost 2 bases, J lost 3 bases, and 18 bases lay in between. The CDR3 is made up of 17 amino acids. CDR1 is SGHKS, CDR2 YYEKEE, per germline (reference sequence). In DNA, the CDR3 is TGTGCCAGCAGCTTACAAAGCCTACAGGGCTTTGGAAACACCATATATTTT. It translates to CASSLQSLQGFGNTIYF.

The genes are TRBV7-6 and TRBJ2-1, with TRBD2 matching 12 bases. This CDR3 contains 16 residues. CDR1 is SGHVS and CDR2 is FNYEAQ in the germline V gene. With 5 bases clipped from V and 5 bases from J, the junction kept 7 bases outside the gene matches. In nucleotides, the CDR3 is TGTGCCAGCAGCCTCCCTGGACTAGCGGGGAACAATGAGCAGTTCTTC. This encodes CASSLPGLAGNNEQFF.

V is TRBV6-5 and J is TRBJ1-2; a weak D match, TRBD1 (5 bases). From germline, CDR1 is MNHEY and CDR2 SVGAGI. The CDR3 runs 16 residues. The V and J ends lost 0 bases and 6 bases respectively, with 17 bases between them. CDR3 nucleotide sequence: TGTGCCAGCAGTTACTCGAGGAAAGCAGGGAACGATGGCTACACCTTC. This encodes CASSYSRKAGNDGYTF.

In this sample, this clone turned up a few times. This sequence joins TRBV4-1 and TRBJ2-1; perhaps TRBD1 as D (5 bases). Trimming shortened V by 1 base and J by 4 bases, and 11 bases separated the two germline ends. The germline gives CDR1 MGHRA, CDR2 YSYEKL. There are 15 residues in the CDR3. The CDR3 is CASSQVGAGYNEQFF. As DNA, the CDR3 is TGCGCCAGCAGCCAAGTAGGGGCAGGGTACAATGAGCAGTTCTTC.

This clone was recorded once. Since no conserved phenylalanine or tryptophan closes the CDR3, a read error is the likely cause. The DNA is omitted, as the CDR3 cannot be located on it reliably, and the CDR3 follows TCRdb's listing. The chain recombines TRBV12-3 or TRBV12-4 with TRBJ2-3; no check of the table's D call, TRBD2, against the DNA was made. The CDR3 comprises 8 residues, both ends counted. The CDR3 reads CASSSSLL.

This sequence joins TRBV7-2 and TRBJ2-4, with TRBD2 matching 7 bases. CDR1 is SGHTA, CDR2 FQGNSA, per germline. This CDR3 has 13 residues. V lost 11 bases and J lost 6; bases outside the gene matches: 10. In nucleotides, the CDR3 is TGTGCCTCTGGGGGGGTAGATCTAAACATTCAGTACTTC. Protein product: CASGGVDLNIQYF.

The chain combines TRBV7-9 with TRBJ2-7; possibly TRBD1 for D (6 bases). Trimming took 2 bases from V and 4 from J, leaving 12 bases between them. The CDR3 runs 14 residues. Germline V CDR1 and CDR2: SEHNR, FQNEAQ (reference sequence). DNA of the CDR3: TGTGCCAGCAGCTTATATGGGGGCTCATACGAGCAGTACTTC. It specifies CASSLYGGSYEQYF.

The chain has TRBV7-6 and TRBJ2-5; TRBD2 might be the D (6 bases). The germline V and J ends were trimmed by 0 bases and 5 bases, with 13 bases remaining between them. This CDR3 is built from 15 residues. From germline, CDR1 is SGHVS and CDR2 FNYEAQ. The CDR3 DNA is TGTGCCAGCAGCTTAGCTGGGGGGTACTCGGAGACCCAGTACTTC. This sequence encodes CASSLAGGYSETQYF.

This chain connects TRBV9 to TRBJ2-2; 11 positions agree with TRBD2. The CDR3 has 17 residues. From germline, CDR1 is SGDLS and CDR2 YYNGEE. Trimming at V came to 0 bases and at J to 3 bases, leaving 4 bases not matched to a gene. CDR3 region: CASSVAPSGRYTGELFF. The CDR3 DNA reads TGTGCCAGCAGCGTAGCTCCTAGCGGGAGGTACACCGGGGAGCTGTTTTTT.

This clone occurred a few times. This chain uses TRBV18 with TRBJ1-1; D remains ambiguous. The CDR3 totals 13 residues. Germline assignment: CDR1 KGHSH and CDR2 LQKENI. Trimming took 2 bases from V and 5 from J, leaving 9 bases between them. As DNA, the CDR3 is TGTGCCAGCTCACCAAATCCCGGGACTGAAGCTTTCTTT. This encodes CASSPNPGTEAFF.

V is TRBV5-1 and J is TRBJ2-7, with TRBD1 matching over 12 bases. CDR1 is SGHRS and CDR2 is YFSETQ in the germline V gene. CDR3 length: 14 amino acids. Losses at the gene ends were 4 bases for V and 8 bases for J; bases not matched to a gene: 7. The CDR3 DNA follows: TGCGCCAGCAGCCCGGGACAGGGGGCGTTTAAGCAGTACTTC. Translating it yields CASSPGQGAFKQYF.

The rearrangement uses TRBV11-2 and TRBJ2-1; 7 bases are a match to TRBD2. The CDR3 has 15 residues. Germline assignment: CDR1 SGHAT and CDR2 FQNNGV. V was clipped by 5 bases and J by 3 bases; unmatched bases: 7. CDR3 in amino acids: CASSVYAGVYNEQFF. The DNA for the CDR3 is TGTGCCAGCAGCGTCTACGCGGGAGTCTACAATGAGCAGTTCTTC.

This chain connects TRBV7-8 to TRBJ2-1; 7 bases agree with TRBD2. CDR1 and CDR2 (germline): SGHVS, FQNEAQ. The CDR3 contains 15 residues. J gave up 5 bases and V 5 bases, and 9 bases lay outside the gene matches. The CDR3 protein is CASSPRTRMNNEQFF. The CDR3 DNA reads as TGTGCCAGCAGCCCCCGGACTAGAATGAACAATGAGCAGTTCTTC.

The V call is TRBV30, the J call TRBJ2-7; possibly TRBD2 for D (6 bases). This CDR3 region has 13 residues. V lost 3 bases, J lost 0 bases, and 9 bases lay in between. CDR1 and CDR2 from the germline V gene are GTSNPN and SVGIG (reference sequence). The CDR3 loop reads CAWSQRASYEQYF. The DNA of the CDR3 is TGTGCCTGGAGCCAGCGGGCCTCCTACGAGCAGTACTTC.

CDR3 nucleotides: TGTGCCAGCAGCGACAGTACAACTAATGAAAAACTGTTTTTT. Amino acid sequence: CASSDSTTNEKLFF. The chain recombines TRBV6-5 with TRBJ1-4; maybe TRBD1 (5 bases). Trimming left V 6 bases short and J 0 bases short, with 8 bases between. Germline V gene sequence: CDR1 MNHEY, CDR2 SVGAGI. CDR3 length equals 14 residues.

Here the CDR3 reads CASSRDRGVYEQYF. The CDR3 DNA reads TGTGCCAGCAGCCGGGACAGGGGAGTCTACGAGCAGTACTTC. The gene calls are TRBV7-6 and TRBJ2-7; 10 bases align to TRBD1. The CDR3 runs 14 residues. The V gene end was trimmed by 5 bases and the J gene end by 3 bases; junction bases not matched to a gene: 4. In germline, CDR1 is SGHVS, CDR2 FNYEAQ.

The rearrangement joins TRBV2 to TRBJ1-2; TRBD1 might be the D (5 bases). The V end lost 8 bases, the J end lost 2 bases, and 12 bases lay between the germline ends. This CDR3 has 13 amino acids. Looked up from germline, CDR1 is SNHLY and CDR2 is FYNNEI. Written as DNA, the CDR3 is TGTGCCAGCCACCAGGGTACGAACTATGGCTACACCTTC. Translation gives CASHQGTNYGYTF.

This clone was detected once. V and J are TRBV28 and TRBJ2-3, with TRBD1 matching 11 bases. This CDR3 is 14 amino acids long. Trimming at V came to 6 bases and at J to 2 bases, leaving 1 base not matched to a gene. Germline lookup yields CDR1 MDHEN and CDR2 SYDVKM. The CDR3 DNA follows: TGTGCCAGCAGGGACAGGGGGCACACAGATACGCAGTATTTT. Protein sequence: CASRDRGHTDTQYF.

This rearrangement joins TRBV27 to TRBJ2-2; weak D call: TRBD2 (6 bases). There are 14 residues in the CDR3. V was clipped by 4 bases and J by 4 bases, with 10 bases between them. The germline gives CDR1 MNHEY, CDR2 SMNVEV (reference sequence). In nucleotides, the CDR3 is TGTGCCAGCAGTTCGGCGGGAATCACCGGGGAGCTGTTTTTT. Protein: CASSSAGITGELFF.

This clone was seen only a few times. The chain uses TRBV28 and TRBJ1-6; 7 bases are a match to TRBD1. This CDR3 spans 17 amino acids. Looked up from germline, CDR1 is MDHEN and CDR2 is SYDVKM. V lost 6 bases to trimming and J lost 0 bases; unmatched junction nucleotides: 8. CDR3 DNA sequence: TGTGCCAGCAGGGGACCGGACAGGAGCTCCTATAATTCACCCCTCCACTTT. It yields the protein CASRGPDRSSYNSPLHF.

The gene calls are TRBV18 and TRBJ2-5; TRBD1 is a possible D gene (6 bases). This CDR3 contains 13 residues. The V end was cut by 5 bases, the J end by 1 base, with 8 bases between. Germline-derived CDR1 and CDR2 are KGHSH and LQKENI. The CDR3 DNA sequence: TGTGCCAGCTCAAGGGACATCCAAGAGACCCAGTACTTC. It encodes CASSRDIQETQYF. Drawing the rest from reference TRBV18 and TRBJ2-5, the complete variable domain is NAGVMQNPRHLVRRRGQEARLRCSPMKGHSHVYWYRQLPEEGLKFMVYLQKENIIDESGMPKERFSAEFPKEGPSILRIQQVVRGDSAAYFCASSRDIQETQYFGPGTRLLVL.

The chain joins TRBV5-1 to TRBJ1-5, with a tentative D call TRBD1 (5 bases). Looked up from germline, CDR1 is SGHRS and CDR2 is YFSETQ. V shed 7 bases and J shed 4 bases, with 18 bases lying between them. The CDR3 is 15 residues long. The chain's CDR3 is CASGKMKGRNQPQHF. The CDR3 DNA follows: TGCGCCAGCGGGAAGATGAAGGGGCGGAATCAGCCCCAGCATTTT.

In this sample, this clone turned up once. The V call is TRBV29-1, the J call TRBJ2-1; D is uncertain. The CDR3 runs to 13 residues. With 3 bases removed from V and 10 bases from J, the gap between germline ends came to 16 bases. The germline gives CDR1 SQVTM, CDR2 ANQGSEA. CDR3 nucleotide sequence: TGCAGCGTTGACGGAGCCGGCTTGGTAGAGCAGTTCTTC. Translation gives CSVDGAGLVEQFF.

The CDR3: CASRVDRGAYNEQFF. As DNA, the CDR3 is TGTGCCAGCAGGGTCGACAGGGGTGCCTACAATGAGCAGTTCTTC. This rearrangement joins TRBV2 to TRBJ2-1, with 8 bases identical to TRBD1. The germline V gene encodes CDR1 SNHLY and CDR2 FYNNEI. CDR3 length equals 15 residues. V lost 6 bases to trimming and J lost 2 bases; unmatched junction nucleotides: 6.